A single sample is the source of the 29 T cell receptor beta chains below, sequenced in a study of T cells in localized non-small cell lung cancer. Measured with immunoSEQ multiplex PCR; TCRdb has only the in-frame clones, and not every one. The sample consists of around 83,000 clones, around 81% of them appearing once. The sample here was PBMCs, taken before any cancer treatment. These receptors were obtained from a man between 40 and 70 years old with stage II squamous cell lung carcinoma.

The V gene is TRBV7-3, the J gene TRBJ2-7; D possibly corresponds to TRBD1 (6 bases). The CDR3 has 13 residues. V shed 0 bases and J shed 5 bases, with 8 bases lying between them. Germline lookup yields CDR1 SGHTA and CDR2 FQGTGA. In DNA, the CDR3 is TGTGCCAGCAGCTTAACGGGGGCCGACGAGCAGTACTTC. This encodes CASSLTGADEQYF. Full variable domain (outside the CDR3, taken from reference TRBV7-3 and TRBJ2-7): GAGVSQTPSNKVTEKGKYVELRCDPISGHTALYWYRQSLGQGPEFLIYFQGTGAADDSGLPNDRFFAVRPEGSVSTLKIQRTERGDSAVYLCASSLTGADEQYFGPGTRLTVT.

The V and J genes are TRBV5-1 and TRBJ2-7; TRBD2 might be the D (6 bases). This CDR3 is 14 amino acids long. Trimming took 0 bases from V and 6 from J, leaving 13 bases between them. Looked up from germline, CDR1 is SGHRS and CDR2 is YFSETQ. CDR3 sequence: CASSLGSGGLEQYF. The DNA of the CDR3 is TGCGCCAGCAGCTTGGGTAGTGGGGGACTCGAGCAGTACTTC. Complete variable domain (other parts from reference TRBV5-1 and TRBJ2-7): KAGVTQTPRYLIKTRGQQVTLSCSPISGHRSVSWYQQTPGQGLQFLFEYFSETQRNKGNFPGRFSGRQFSNSRSEMNVSTLELGDSALYLCASSLGSGGLEQYFGPGTRLTVT.

V gene TRBV9 combines with J gene TRBJ1-3; D is unresolved. The V and J ends lost 4 bases and 1 base respectively, with 12 bases between them. From germline, CDR1 is SGDLS and CDR2 YYNGEE. The CDR3 consists of 15 residues. CDR3 region: CASSRDSGSGNTIYF. The CDR3 nucleotides read TGTGCCAGCAGCAGAGACTCGGGTTCTGGAAACACCATATATTTT.

The J gene is TRBJ2-3, the V gene TRBV9; possibly TRBD1 or TRBD2 for D (6 bases each). The CDR3 contains 14 residues. V was pared by 4 bases and J by 2 bases, with 11 bases between. Looked up from germline, CDR1 is SGDLS and CDR2 is YYNGEE. CDR3 bases: TGTGCCAGCAGCTCCGGGGGCTCCACAGATACGCAGTATTTT. It specifies CASSSGGSTDTQYF.

The V and J genes are TRBV7-9 and TRBJ2-7; the D gene is possibly TRBD1 (5 bases). CDR3 size: 11 residues. V was trimmed by 5 bases and J by 6 bases, leaving 8 bases between them. Germline V CDR1 and CDR2: SEHNR, FQNEAQ (reference sequence). As DNA, the CDR3 is TGTGCCAGCAGCCCAGGGTTCGAGCAGTACTTC. Its translation is CASSPGFEQYF.

A single count supports this clone. The chain uses TRBV5-1 and TRBJ2-3; 7 bases are a match to TRBD1. Trimming cost V 6 bases and J 2 bases; bases outside gene matches: 6. Germline V CDR1 and CDR2: SGHRS, YFSETQ. The CDR3 runs 14 residues. CDR3 residues: CASTRDRLTDTQYF. CDR3 sequence (DNA): TGCGCCAGCACCCGGGACAGACTCACAGATACGCAGTATTTT.

V and J are TRBV2 and TRBJ1-1; D unclear. Germline values: CDR1 SNHLY, CDR2 FYNNEI. This CDR3 region has 14 residues. V was clipped by 1 base and J by 1 base, with 7 bases between them. The CDR3 here is CASSEDLRNTEAFF. CDR3 coding DNA: TGTGCCAGCAGTGAAGATCTGAGGAACACTGAAGCTTTCTTT.

The chain employs TRBV7-8 and TRBJ2-5; 10 bases are shared with TRBD2. The junction had 1 base not matched to a gene; V was cut back by 3 bases and J by 3 bases. Germline CDR1 SGHVS, CDR2 FQNEAQ. The CDR3 runs 14 residues. CDR3 loop: CASSFGTSEETQYF. The DNA for the CDR3 is TGTGCCAGCAGCTTCGGGACTAGCGAAGAGACCCAGTACTTC. Full variable domain (rest looked up from reference TRBV7-8 and TRBJ2-5): GAGVSQSPRYKVAKRGQDVALRCDPISGHVSLFWYQQALGQGPEFLTYFQNEAQLDKSGLPSDRFFAERPEGSVSTLKIQRTQQEDSAVYLCASSFGTSEETQYFGPGTRLLVL.

A word on this clone: A junction end diverges from the germline sequence, so it may reflect a read error. The chain joins TRBV7-7 to TRBJ2-5, with 14 bases fitting TRBD2. Germline V gene sequence: CDR1 SSHAT, CDR2 FNYEAQ (reference sequence). The CDR3 has 17 amino acids. In nucleotides, the CDR3 is TGTGCTAGCAGCTTAGGGGGACTAGCGGGAGACCGAGAGACCCAGTACTTC. Translation: CASSLGGLAGDRETQYF.

The chain links TRBV11-1 to TRBJ2-5; TRBD1 or TRBD2 may be the D gene (6 bases each). There are 14 residues in the CDR3. Per the germline V gene, CDR1 is SGHAT and CDR2 is FQDESV (reference sequence). The V gene lost 4 bases and the J gene lost 4 bases, with 13 bases spanning the gap. In DNA form, the CDR3 reads TGTGCCAGCAGCTCAGGGGCGGGGAGAGAGACCCAGTACTTC. Protein: CASSSGAGRETQYF.

About this clone: A read error may produce the germline difference seen at one junction end. The CDR3: CASSPGLALGGELFF. In DNA, the CDR3 is TGTGCTAGCAGCCCGGGACTAGCGCTCGGCGGGGAGCTGTTTTTT. V is TRBV7-7 and J is TRBJ2-2; 10 positions agree with TRBD2. The CDR3 is 15 amino acids. The germline V gene encodes CDR1 SSHAT and CDR2 FNYEAQ (reference sequence).

The chain couples TRBV5-1 to TRBJ2-3, with D unresolved. With 0 bases removed from V and 3 bases from J, the gap between germline ends came to 8 bases. Germline V gene sequence: CDR1 SGHRS, CDR2 YFSETQ. The CDR3 loop spans 14 amino acids. CDR3: CASSLASKTDTQYF. CDR3 nucleotides: TGCGCCAGCAGCTTGGCCAGTAAGACAGATACGCAGTATTTT.

This chain connects TRBV6-4 to TRBJ1-4; no clear D. The CDR3 contains 19 residues. Trimming removed 2 bases from V and 0 bases from J, with 19 bases in between. Germline CDR1 MRHNA, CDR2 SNTAGT. CDR3 in amino acids: CASSDTFRGLPATNEKLFF. CDR3 sequence (DNA): TGTGCCAGCAGTGACACTTTCCGAGGGCTGCCTGCAACTAATGAAAAACTGTTTTTT.

The CDR3 DNA reads TGTGCCAGCAGCTTAGACGGATTACGGAACACTGAAGCTTTCTTT. It encodes CASSLDGLRNTEAFF. The chain employs TRBV7-9 and TRBJ1-1, with D hard to call. Trimming stripped 1 base from V and 1 base from J, with 10 bases between. The CDR3 is 15 amino acids. Looked up from germline, CDR1 is SEHNR and CDR2 is FQNEAQ (reference sequence).

The rearrangement uses TRBV28 and TRBJ2-7, with a possible D match to TRBD2 (5 bases). The germline V gene encodes CDR1 MDHEN and CDR2 SYDVKM. This CDR3 has 11 residues. Trimming took 6 bases from V and 7 from J, leaving 10 bases between them. The CDR3 spells CASSSRGEQYF. CDR3 DNA: TGTGCCAGCAGCAGCCGGGGTGAGCAGTACTTC.

The chain employs TRBV2 and TRBJ1-4; D is ambiguous. The germline V and J ends were trimmed by 5 bases and 8 bases, with 6 bases remaining between them. From germline, CDR1 is SNHLY and CDR2 FYNNEI. The CDR3 consists of 11 residues. The CDR3 is CASSYLEKLFF. As DNA, the CDR3 is TGTGCCAGCAGTTACCTAGAAAAACTGTTTTTT. The complete variable domain, with remaining parts taken from reference TRBV2 and TRBJ1-4, reads EPEVTQTPSHQVTQMGQEVILRCVPISNHLYFYWYRQILGQKVEFLVSFYNNEISEKSEIFDDQFSVERPDGSNFTLKIRSTKLEDSAMYFCASSYLEKLFFGSGTQLSVL.

This clone was picked up one time. The V and J genes are TRBV4-1 and TRBJ2-7; D unclear. Trimming took 0 bases from V and 3 from J, leaving 9 bases between them. CDR1 MGHRA and CDR2 YSYEKL come from the germline V gene. This CDR3 is 14 amino acids long. The CDR3 protein is CASSQERADYEQYF. CDR3 in DNA: TGCGCCAGCAGCCAAGAAAGAGCAGACTACGAGCAGTACTTC.

The gene calls are TRBV4-3 and TRBJ2-1; 8 bases align to TRBD2. The CDR3 spans 16 residues. Unmatched junction bases numbered 6, after V lost 1 base and J lost 4 bases. Germline lookup yields CDR1 LGHNA and CDR2 YSLEER. This CDR3 reads CASSQGKGGGYNEQFF. The CDR3 DNA follows: TGCGCCAGCAGCCAAGGAAAGGGCGGGGGGTACAATGAGCAGTTCTTC.

This clone was detected only a few times. The chain joins TRBV5-1 to TRBJ1-6; 7 nucleotides agree with TRBD1. The CDR3 covers 15 residues. Per germline, CDR1 SGHRS and CDR2 YFSETQ. Trimming removed 0 bases from V and 10 bases from J; junction bases left unmatched: 7. The CDR3 nucleotides are TGCGCCAGCAGCTTGGACGGTAGGGGGCGATCACCCCTCCACTTT. Translated, it gives CASSLDGRGRSPLHF. The entire variable domain, with the rest obtained from reference TRBV5-1 and TRBJ1-6, is as follows: KAGVTQTPRYLIKTRGQQVTLSCSPISGHRSVSWYQQTPGQGLQFLFEYFSETQRNKGNFPGRFSGRQFSNSRSEMNVSTLELGDSALYLCASSLDGRGRSPLHFGNGTRLTVT.

The V call is TRBV27, the J call TRBJ1-5, with D unclear. This CDR3 is 14 amino acids long. V lost 4 bases and J lost 0, with 7 bases in between. Germline V gene lookup returns CDR1 MNHEY and CDR2 SMNVEV (reference sequence). CDR3 sequence (DNA): TGTGCCAGCAGTTCCCCTTATAGCAATCAGCCCCAGCATTTT. This sequence encodes CASSSPYSNQPQHF.

DNA of the CDR3: TGCGCCAGCAGCTTGCATCCAGGGGCGAACACCGGGGAGCTGTTTTTT. It is translated as CASSLHPGANTGELFF. This chain connects TRBV5-1 to TRBJ2-2; possibly TRBD1 for D (6 bases). The CDR3 covers 16 residues. CDR1 SGHRS and CDR2 YFSETQ come from the germline V gene. V lost 1 base to trimming and J lost 0 bases, with 10 bases between them.

This chain links TRBV29-1 with TRBJ2-1, with D unclear. Trimming left V 6 bases short and J 0 bases short, with 15 bases between. The CDR3 is 15 residues long. Germline CDR1 reads SQVTM; CDR2 reads ANQGSEA. Here the CDR3 DNA reads TGCAGCGTCGTAGGGTGGGAAAGCTCCTACAATGAGCAGTTCTTC. Protein: CSVVGWESSYNEQFF.

This clone showed up just a few times. V gene TRBV27 combines with J gene TRBJ2-1; TRBD1 matches 8 bases. Per germline, CDR1 MNHEY and CDR2 SMNVEV (reference sequence). Trimming removed 6 bases from V and 7 bases from J; junction bases left unmatched: 17. This CDR3 region has 17 residues. CDR3 residues: CASRLLSGTGPDNEQFF. DNA of the CDR3: TGTGCCAGCAGGCTACTCTCCGGGACAGGCCCCGATAATGAGCAGTTCTTC.

V is TRBV7-3 and J is TRBJ1-2; tentatively, D is TRBD1 (5 bases). The CDR3 is 14 residues long. Trimming shortened V by 8 bases and J by 3 bases, and 16 bases separated the two germline ends. Germline V gives CDR1 SGHTA, CDR2 FQGTGA. CDR3 loop: CASRPQGSDYGYTF. The CDR3 nucleotides read TGTGCCAGCCGCCCCCAGGGATCTGACTATGGCTACACCTTC.

This chain uses TRBV28 with TRBJ1-2; TRBD1 matches at 9 bases. The length of the CDR3 is 13 residues. V dropped 6 bases and J dropped 2; count of bases not matched to a gene: 1. Germline V CDR1 and CDR2: MDHEN, SYDVKM. CDR3 coding DNA: TGTGCCAGCAGGGGACAGGGAAACTATGGCTACACCTTC. Translation gives CASRGQGNYGYTF.

This clone was seen more than once but under ten times. The V gene is TRBV5-1, the J gene TRBJ2-1; D uncertain. Between the trimmed V and J ends, which lost 0 bases and 6 bases, there was a span of 7 bases. Germline-derived CDR1 and CDR2 are SGHRS and YFSETQ. The CDR3 contains 13 residues. The CDR3 DNA reads TGCGCCAGCAGCTTGGGTCCCCTCAATGAGCAGTTCTTC. It encodes CASSLGPLNEQFF.

The chain joins TRBV6-5 to TRBJ1-2; possibly TRBD1 for D (6 bases). This CDR3 has 14 residues. The V gene lost 3 bases and the J gene lost 7 bases, with 15 bases spanning the gap. Germline V gene lookup returns CDR1 MNHEY and CDR2 SVGAGI. CDR3 in DNA: TGTGCCAGCAGTTATGCCCCGGGGGGCGGTGGCTACACCTTC. This encodes CASSYAPGGGGYTF.

The rearrangement uses TRBV27 and TRBJ2-5; D is possibly TRBD1 (6 bases). In germline, CDR1 is MNHEY, CDR2 SMNVEV (reference sequence). Deletions cut 7 bases from V and 0 bases from J, with 12 bases between. This CDR3 spans 14 amino acids. CDR3 amino acids: CASMARDNQETQYF. The CDR3 DNA reads as TGTGCCAGCATGGCCCGGGACAACCAAGAGACCCAGTACTTC.

The rearrangement links TRBV6-6 to TRBJ1-5; 7 bases are shared with TRBD1. CDR3 size: 11 residues. Germline assignment: CDR1 MNHNY and CDR2 SVGAGI (reference sequence). V gave up 6 bases and J gave up 14 bases; unmatched junction bases: 7. Here the CDR3 DNA reads TGTGCCAGCAGGCGGGGGGACAGTGAGCATTTT. Its translation is CASRRGDSEHF.